Below, 5 T cell receptor beta chains from the same sample are listed, as sequenced in a study of CD8+ T cells in alopecia areata. Extracted RNA was reverse transcribed into cDNA, the sequencing template. Produced via immunoSEQ multiplex PCR; TCRdb's table is partial and in-frame only. The table has 150,000 or so clones, 75% to 90% seen once; the top ten hold approximately 16%. Sequencing used CD8+ T cells sorted from blood, obtained at week 0. Receptor source: a human donor with alopecia areata.

The chain combines TRBV6-1 with TRBJ2-5, with D hard to call. V lost 7 bases to trimming and J lost 3 bases, with 12 bases between them. The CDR3 runs to 13 residues. Germline V gene lookup returns CDR1 MNHNS and CDR2 SASEGT. In nucleotides, the CDR3 is TGTGCCAGCAAGAAGGTTCTGAAAGAGACCCAGTACTTC. Residues: CASKKVLKETQYF.

This clone was seen only a few times. The J gene is TRBJ2-7, the V gene TRBV7-2, with a tentative D call TRBD1 (6 bases). The CDR3 totals 14 residues. The V end lost 4 bases, the J end lost 3 bases, and 13 bases lay between the germline ends. Germline CDR1 and CDR2: SGHTA and FQGNSA. The chain's CDR3 is CASSSWTASYEQYF. In DNA, the CDR3 is TGTGCCAGCAGCTCCTGGACAGCGAGCTACGAGCAGTACTTC.

This chain joins TRBV27 and TRBJ1-5; tentatively, D is TRBD1 (6 bases). CDR1 MNHEY and CDR2 SMNVEV come from the germline V gene (reference sequence). V was clipped by 5 bases and J by 5 bases, with 19 bases between them. The CDR3 loop spans 16 amino acids. CDR3 amino acids: CASSPGTILMDQPQHF. The CDR3 bases are TGTGCCAGCAGTCCAGGGACAATCTTGATGGATCAGCCCCAGCATTTT.

J is TRBJ2-7 and V is TRBV5-4, with 7 bases that match TRBD1. J gave up 3 bases and V 2 bases, and 8 bases lay outside the gene matches. The CDR3 has 15 amino acids. Germline lookup yields CDR1 SGHNT and CDR2 YYREEE (reference sequence). CDR3 sequence (DNA): TGTGCCAGCAGCTTATCACAGGGGCAAGGCTACGAGCAGTACTTC. Amino acid sequence: CASSLSQGQGYEQYF.

The V and J genes are TRBV29-1 and TRBJ1-2; D not certain. The CDR3 is made up of 13 amino acids. Deletions cut 3 bases from V and 0 bases from J, with 8 bases between. Germline lookup yields CDR1 SQVTM and CDR2 ANQGSEA. The CDR3 bases are TGCAGCGTTGATGGGATTACTAACTATGGCTACACCTTC. Translating it yields CSVDGITNYGYTF.